The present TCR beta chain was sequenced within a study of beta chain features in type 1 diabetes (dated by TCRdb to between 2018 and 2020). Some background on the complete study: Mean age, gender distribution, total cell number and subset yield were not different between patients and healthy donors. A total of roughly 98,000,000 sorted cells were examined across all samples, and a strong correlation was observed between cell number per subset and RNA yield. The study compared the TCRB repertoires of sorted circulating CD4+ T cell subsets in recently diagnosed type 1 diabetes patients with those in matched healthy donors. Regulatory and stem cell-like memory subsets were obtained from only 8 patients and roughly eight healthy donors, while naive and central memory subsets were obtained from all 30 or so donors. Broader findings and caveats from the paper: In all four CD4+ subsets, TCRB CDR3 length was moderately but significantly shorter in type 1 diabetes patients. Shorter templates might be favored by PCR, yet because patient and control samples were amplified and corrected together, any such skew would affect both groups equally. Patients with type 1 diabetes made fewer insertions and deleted more nucleotides at VDJ recombination sites, implying thymic rearrangement abnormalities. HLA sub-analyses involved small numbers of individuals, so any influence of HLA type on TCRB rearrangement remained unresolved. Naive, central memory and regulatory TCRB repertoires appeared more similar among patients than among healthy donors. Because cDNA was sequenced instead of genomic DNA, activated cells with high expression could be over-represented, although the groups did not differ in activation or CD3 levels.

This clone occurred a few times. Which antigen it targets is not known. Base quality data are lacking; no much larger clone is found one base away. All of the isolated RNA was reverse transcribed with the High Capacity cDNA Reverse Transcription Kit, so expressed TCRB transcripts were sequenced. Deep immunoSEQ sequencing was performed on naive, central memory and regulatory T cell samples, with an average of around 3.4 million total reads per sample. After sorted cells were lysed in RLT buffer, RNA was extracted with DNase-treated RNeasy Micro or Mini kits, with the choice depending on cell number. Each cell subset was processed on its own to prevent cross-contamination, while patient and healthy donor samples were processed together. The immunoSEQ multiplex PCR was used to amplify TCRB sequences from cDNA, yielding 87-bp fragments that span the CDR3 region. Sequencing of the amplicons was done on the Illumina HiSeq platform. The authors' analysis ran thus. Synthetic template baselines were used to correct PCR bias computationally, reads within Hamming distance 2 were collapsed together, and singletons that could not be merged were discarded. Reads were aligned against IMGT so that V, D and J genes, CDR3 length and insertions or deletions at six rearrangement sites could be assigned. Clonotype counts were normalized to sorted cell number within each subset before computing true diversity and Gini coefficients with the tcR R package. The overlap coefficient, calculated on TCRB nucleotide sequences, was used to quantify repertoire sharing. As a proxy for the pre-selection repertoire, out-of-frame TCRB sequences from naive cells were analyzed. In its TCRdb copy, this immuneACCESS table keeps in-frame sequences only and misses some clones. Where compared with another copy, unresolved V genes explain less than half of these, and the others have no known cause. V, J and clone size derive from that table, while D and trimming were established from the DNA sequence. A total of a few hundred thousand clones appear in this sample, roughly an eighth of them only once. The top ten clonotypes cover 0.0095% to 0.013% of the sample.

V lost 8 bases and J lost 7 bases, and the count of bases not matched to a germline gene is 10. The germline V gene gives CDR1 as MDHEN and CDR2 as SYDVKM. The CDR3, cysteine through phenylalanine, is 13 amino acids long. Kept here is only the CDR3 DNA, which spans 39 bases and is read in frame from base 1. Each donor gave one peripheral blood draw, averaging approximately 0.11 L, which was collected into heparinised tubes. Using a panel that included CD45RO, CCR7, CD25, CD127, CD95 and CD27, naive, central memory, regulatory and stem cell-like memory CD4+ T cells were sorted on a BD FACSAria II. Every sorted population had a purity above 95%. PBMCs were isolated right away by Lymphoprep density gradient centrifugation and were stained directly, without culture. Samples were stained and sorted in pairs, with one healthy donor and one patient per experiment, so that batch effects were minimized.

Material for sequencing was naive CD4+ T cells from blood. The cell subset or site tag for this specimen amounts to: true naive CD4+ T cells. The sequence was obtained from a woman aged 18-29 years with type 1 diabetes. Recombination linked TRBV28 to TRBJ1-1, and TRBD1 aligns with 7 junction nucleotides. The DNA is TGTGCCAGCCGCCAGACAGGGAGCGATGAAGCTTTCTTT. Translated, it reads CASRQTGSDEAFF.